This T cell receptor beta chain was recorded in a study of cytomegalovirus exposure and HLA in healthy donors. Method: immunoSEQ multiplex PCR; TCRdb's copy keeps in-frame clones and lacks some. The table records about 150,000 clones, 94% of them present only once. This clone has only a few counts. V gave up 4 bases and J gave up 5 bases; unmatched junction bases: 0. Germline assignment: CDR1 SGHAT and CDR2 FQNNGV. This CDR3 comprises 13 residues. Sequenced material: PBMCs. This sequence was found in a man between 18 and 35 years old in good health and CMV-seropositive. This rearrangement joins TRBV11-2 to TRBJ2-5, with TRBD2 matching 11 bases. CDR3 protein: CASSSSGRETQYF. The CDR3 bases are TGTGCCAGCAGCTCTAGCGGGAGGGAGACCCAGTACTTC.